This T cell receptor (beta chain) originates from a study of T cell changes during pregnancy in multiple sclerosis. Profiled with immunoSEQ multiplex PCR; TCRdb holds only in-frame clones, not every one. This sample has around 40,000 clones, with 90% found just once. The V gene's germline CDR1 is SGHVS and CDR2 FNYEAQ. The CDR3 has 12 residues. Trimming cost V 3 bases and J 8 bases, with 8 bases left between them. The input for sequencing was CD4+ T cells from peripheral blood mononuclear cells, taken in the second trimester of pregnancy. The source of this sequence is a female donor with multiple sclerosis, enrolled in a pregnancy study. The V gene is TRBV7-6, the J gene TRBJ2-1; a possible D gene is TRBD2 (5 bases). The CDR3 DNA is TGTGCCAGCAGCTTGGAGGCCGATGAGCAGTTCTTC. This encodes CASSLEADEQFF.